This T cell receptor (beta chain) was recovered during a study of blood T cell repertoires in COVID-19. Study at large: PBMCs, B-cell-depleted T cells, or T cells were the source of the cDNA or gDNA that made up the material.

Authors' methods: From reference gene primer amplification, estimates of nucleated cell counts were derived. Libraries were prepared by immunoSEQ multiplex PCR; TCRdb keeps only in-frame clonotypes and omits some of them. V, J and clone size were drawn from that table, and D and trimming were deduced from the DNA. Among 300,000 to 400,000 clones listed, around 85% were seen once. Ages ranged from about 18 to 89 years, with residence in about 23 US areas. In assigning cohorts, the study relied on participant-reported clinical history. Sequenced input: PBMCs or T cells enriched from blood (not recorded which). This TCR derives from a woman between 35 and 50 years old with acute COVID-19.

The CDR3 loop is CASSHMGGSYNEQFF. CDR3 DNA: TGCGCCAGCAGCCATATGGGGGGCTCCTACAATGAGCAGTTCTTC. This chain connects TRBV4-3 to TRBJ2-1; D perhaps matches TRBD2 (6 bases). Trimming shortened V by 3 bases and J by 0 bases, and 9 bases separated the two germline ends. The CDR3 loop spans 15 amino acids. Looked up from germline, CDR1 is LGHNA and CDR2 is YSLEER.